What follows are 19 T cell receptor beta chains derived from one specimen sequenced in a study of blood T cell repertoires in COVID-19. Assay: immunoSEQ multiplex PCR; the TCRdb copy retains only in-frame clones and omits some. The repertoire holds under 150,000 clones, with 81% as singletons. Material for sequencing was peripheral blood. The receptors were sampled from a man in his forties or fifties with acute or convalescent COVID-19.

V is TRBV6-5 and J is TRBJ2-7, with a tentative D call TRBD1 (6 bases). Trimming shortened V by 0 bases and J by 1 base, and 13 bases separated the two germline ends. Germline CDR1 and CDR2: MNHEY and SVGAGI. The CDR3 is 16 amino acids. CDR3 nucleotide sequence: TGTGCCAGCAGTTACTCCTCAGGGGAAACTTCCTACGAGCAGTACTTC. This encodes CASSYSSGETSYEQYF.

V is TRBV19 and J is TRBJ1-2; D unresolved. The CDR3 loop spans 15 amino acids. The V and J ends lost 7 bases and 2 bases respectively, with 17 bases between them. CDR1 and CDR2 from the germline V gene are LNHDA and SQIVND (reference sequence). The CDR3 coding sequence is TGTGCCAGTACCATCATGTCGACGGAGAACTATGGCTACACCTTC. It encodes CASTIMSTENYGYTF.

V and J are TRBV13 and TRBJ2-3; D may be TRBD2 (7 bases). This CDR3 has 13 residues. The V end lost 8 bases, the J end lost 2 bases, and 11 bases lay between the germline ends. In germline, CDR1 is PRHDT, CDR2 FYEKMQ (reference sequence). In DNA, the CDR3 is TGTGCCAGCTTTGGGGGGGCCACAGATACGCAGTATTTT. It encodes CASFGGATDTQYF.

The V and J genes are TRBV3-1 (or the pseudogene TRBV3-2) and TRBJ2-3; D ambiguous. This CDR3 spans 17 amino acids. V lost 1 base to trimming and J lost 1 base, with 15 bases between them. The V gene's germline CDR1 is LGHDT and CDR2 YNNKEL (reference sequence). CDR3 in DNA: TGTGCCAGCAGCCAAGTATTATTAGCTGGAGGCACAGATACGCAGTATTTT. This codes for CASSQVLLAGGTDTQYF.

This clone was observed a single time. CDR3 coding DNA: TGTGCCAGCAGCCAACCCATCGGGCGGAGGGGTAGCGGGGAGCTGTTTTTT. Translated, it gives CASSQPIGRRGSGELFF. V is TRBV3-1 (or the pseudogene TRBV3-2) and J is TRBJ2-2; a weak D match, TRBD2 (6 bases). Germline values: CDR1 LGHDT, CDR2 YNNKEL (reference sequence). V shed 2 bases and J shed 7 bases, with 20 bases lying between them. The CDR3 spans 17 residues.

The V and J genes are TRBV7-8 and TRBJ1-5; 7 nucleotides match TRBD1. The CDR3 runs 15 residues. Germline V gene lookup returns CDR1 SGHVS and CDR2 FQNEAQ. The ends lost 5 bases at V and 4 bases at J; junction bases unmatched: 8. CDR3 coding DNA: TGTGCCAGCAGCCCGGACAGGCTTGGGAATCAGCCCCAGCATTTT. Protein sequence: CASSPDRLGNQPQHF.

CDR3 sequence: CASGLVLESSGGPDDV. CDR3 nucleotides: TGTGCTAGTGGTTTGGTACTAGAGTCTAGCGGGGGGCCAGACGACGTC. The rearrangement joins TRBV12-5 to TRBJ2-7; 11 nucleotides match TRBD2. Germline CDR1 is LGHNT and CDR2 is FRNRAP. This CDR3 is 16 amino acids long.

The V and J genes are TRBV5-4 and TRBJ1-5; 12 bases match TRBD1. CDR3 length: 17 residues. J was trimmed by 1 base and V by 1 base; bases with no gene match: 3. Per the germline V gene, CDR1 is SGHNT and CDR2 is YYREEE (reference sequence). The DNA of the CDR3 is TGTGCCAGCAGCTTGACGGGACAGGGGGCAAGCAATCAGCCCCAGCATTTT. Translation: CASSLTGQGASNQPQHF.

The chain is built from TRBV28 and TRBJ1-1, with TRBD1 matching 10 bases. J lost 6 bases, V lost 4 bases, and 11 bases had no gene match. Per germline, CDR1 MDHEN and CDR2 SYDVKM. The CDR3 is made up of 16 amino acids. The CDR3 nucleotides are TGTGCCAGCAGTTACCCGGGACAGGGGATCGGGGCTGAAGCTTTCTTT. Translating it yields CASSYPGQGIGAEAFF.

The chain links TRBV2 to TRBJ1-6; TRBD1 matches 9 bases. The CDR3 runs to 17 residues. The J segment lost 1 base and the V segment lost 5 bases, leaving 6 bases of the junction unmatched. Germline V CDR1 and CDR2: SNHLY, FYNNEI. The CDR3 region has the DNA TGTGCCAGCAGTATCGGACAGGGGAAGTCCTATAATTCACCCCTCCACTTT. Its protein is CASSIGQGKSYNSPLHF.

The CDR3 DNA reads as TGCAGCGCTGGTTCGGGGGGAGGGGAAAAACTGTTTTTT. This codes for CSAGSGGGEKLFF. This rearrangement joins TRBV29-1 to TRBJ1-4; D is perhaps TRBD1 (5 bases). V was shortened by 7 bases and J by 8 bases, with 17 bases between the two germline ends. The CDR3 totals 13 residues. In germline, CDR1 is SQVTM, CDR2 ANQGSEA.

Regarding this clone: Because the CDR3's place on the DNA is in doubt, the DNA is left out and the CDR3 is given as listed by TCRdb. This chain joins TRBV28 and TRBJ1-2; the table assigns TRBD1, which was not confirmed against the DNA. The CDR3 is 15 amino acids long, termini counted. Germline V gene lookup returns CDR1 MDHEN and CDR2 SYDVKM. CDR3 residues: CASSSSLAGPYGYTF.

This clone was detected only once. The chain couples TRBV13 to TRBJ1-4, with D unresolved. V lost 1 base to trimming and J lost 8 bases, with 5 bases between them. The CDR3 sequence is 12 residues long. CDR1 and CDR2 (germline): PRHDT, FYEKMQ (reference sequence). The CDR3 loop is CASSLDREKLFF. In nucleotides, the CDR3 is TGTGCCAGCAGCTTAGACAGAGAAAAACTGTTTTTT.

This clone was seen only once. The chain has TRBV7-3 and TRBJ2-3; D not resolved. V shed 2 bases and J shed 3 bases, with 9 bases lying between them. Germline V gives CDR1 SGHTA, CDR2 FQGTGA. This CDR3 has 14 residues. The CDR3 is CASSLLPGTDTQYF. DNA of the CDR3: TGTGCCAGCAGCTTACTGCCAGGTACAGATACGCAGTATTTT.

This chain joins TRBV5-1 and TRBJ1-6; D not resolved. Trimming removed 4 bases at V and 7 bases at J, with 12 bases between. Per germline, CDR1 SGHRS and CDR2 YFSETQ. This CDR3 spans 14 amino acids. CDR3 nucleotide sequence: TGCGCCAGCAGCCCCTCAGTTTCGAATTCACCCCTCCACTTT. It is translated as CASSPSVSNSPLHF.

This clone was found once. The rearrangement links TRBV5-1 to TRBJ1-1, with D unclear. The CDR3 runs 15 residues. From germline, CDR1 is SGHRS and CDR2 YFSETQ. V lost 0 bases to trimming and J lost 9 bases, with 18 bases between them. The CDR3 sequence: CASSLDLGALSQAFF. The DNA of the CDR3 is TGCGCCAGCAGCTTGGACCTAGGAGCGCTTTCTCAAGCTTTCTTT.

Here the CDR3 DNA reads TGTGCCAGCACCCTGGAGGGGGAGACCCAGTACTTC. It specifies CASTLEGETQYF. This rearrangement joins TRBV11-1 to TRBJ2-5; the D gene is possibly TRBD2 (6 bases). Deletions cut 7 bases from V and 5 bases from J, with 11 bases between. This CDR3 has 12 residues. CDR1 and CDR2 (germline): SGHAT, FQDESV (reference sequence).

For the CDR3, the DNA is TGTGCCAGCAGTTACTCGAGCTCTGGAAACACCATATATTTT. Translating gives CASSYSSSGNTIYF. The rearrangement links TRBV6-5 to TRBJ1-3; D is undetermined. Germline CDR1 MNHEY, CDR2 SVGAGI. Deletions cut 0 bases from V and 0 bases from J, with 3 bases between. The CDR3 length is 14 residues.

The gene calls are TRBV2 and TRBJ1-4; 9 nucleotides align to TRBD1. This CDR3 comprises 18 residues. The germline V gene encodes CDR1 SNHLY and CDR2 FYNNEI. The junction had 16 bases not matched to a gene; V was cut back by 6 bases and J by 5 bases. CDR3 amino acids: CASSKTTDDRGKNEKLFF. CDR3 nucleotide sequence: TGTGCCAGCAGCAAAACAACAGACGACAGGGGGAAAAATGAAAAACTGTTTTTT.